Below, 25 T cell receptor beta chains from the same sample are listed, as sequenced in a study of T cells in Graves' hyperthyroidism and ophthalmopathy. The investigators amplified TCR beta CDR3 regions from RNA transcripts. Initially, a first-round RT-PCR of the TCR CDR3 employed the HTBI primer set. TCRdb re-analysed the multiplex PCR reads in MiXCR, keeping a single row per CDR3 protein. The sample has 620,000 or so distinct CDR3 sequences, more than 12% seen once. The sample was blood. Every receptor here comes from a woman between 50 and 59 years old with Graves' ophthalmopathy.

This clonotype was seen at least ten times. The CDR3 reads CSVQDSLNYGYTF. The CDR3 nucleotides are TGCAGCGTGCAGGACAGCCTAAACTATGGCTACACCTTC. This chain joins TRBV29-1 and TRBJ1-2; D is perhaps TRBD1 (6 bases). CDR1 is SQVTM and CDR2 is ANQGSEA in the germline V gene. Trimming took off 6 bases at V and 2 bases at J, with 13 bases between the two ends. The CDR3 consists of 13 residues.

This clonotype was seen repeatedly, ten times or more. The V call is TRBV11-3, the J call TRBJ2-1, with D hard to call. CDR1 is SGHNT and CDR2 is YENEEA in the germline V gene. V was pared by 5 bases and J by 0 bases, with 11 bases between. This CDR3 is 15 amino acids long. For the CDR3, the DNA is TGTGCCAGCAGCCTAATTTGGTCCTCCTACAATGAGCAGTTCTTC. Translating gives CASSLIWSSYNEQFF.

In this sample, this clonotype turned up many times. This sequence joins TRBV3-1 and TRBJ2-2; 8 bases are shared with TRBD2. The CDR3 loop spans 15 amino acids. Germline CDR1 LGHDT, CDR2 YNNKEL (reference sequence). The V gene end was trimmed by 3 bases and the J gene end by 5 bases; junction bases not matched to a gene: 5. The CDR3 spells CASSQSGRGTGELFF. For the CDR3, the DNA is TGTGCCAGCAGCCAGAGCGGGAGAGGTACCGGGGAGCTGTTTTTT.

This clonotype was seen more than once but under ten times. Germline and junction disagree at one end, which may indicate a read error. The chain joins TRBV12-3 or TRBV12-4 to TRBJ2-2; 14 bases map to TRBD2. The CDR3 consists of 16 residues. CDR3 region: CASSRTSGRLTGELLF. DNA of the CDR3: TGTGCCAGCAGCAGGACTAGCGGGAGGCTCACCGGGGAGCTGCTTTTT.

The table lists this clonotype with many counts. CDR3 in amino acids: CASTPAGGDTEAFF. DNA of the CDR3: TGTGCCAGCACTCCGGCCGGGGGTGACACTGAAGCTTTCTTT. J is TRBJ1-1 and V is TRBV27; perhaps TRBD1 as D (5 bases). V lost 7 bases and J lost 3, with 15 bases in between. The CDR3 has 14 amino acids. Germline lookup yields CDR1 MNHEY and CDR2 SMNVEV (reference sequence).

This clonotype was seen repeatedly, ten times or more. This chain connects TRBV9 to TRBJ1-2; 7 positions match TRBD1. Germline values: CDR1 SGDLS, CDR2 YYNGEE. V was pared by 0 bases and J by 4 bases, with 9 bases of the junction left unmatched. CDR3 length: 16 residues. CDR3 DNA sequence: TGTGCCAGCAGCGTAGATGGGACAGCAAACTTCTATGGCTACACCTTC. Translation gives CASSVDGTANFYGYTF.

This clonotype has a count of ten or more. CDR3 region: CASSFGQGSREQYF. The CDR3, as DNA: TGCGCCAGCAGCTTTGGACAGGGATCTCGGGAGCAGTACTTC. The chain uses TRBV5-1 and TRBJ2-7, with 8 bases matching TRBD1. The V gene's germline CDR1 is SGHRS and CDR2 YFSETQ. The CDR3 length is 14 residues. V lost 2 bases to trimming and J lost 7 bases; unmatched junction nucleotides: 8.

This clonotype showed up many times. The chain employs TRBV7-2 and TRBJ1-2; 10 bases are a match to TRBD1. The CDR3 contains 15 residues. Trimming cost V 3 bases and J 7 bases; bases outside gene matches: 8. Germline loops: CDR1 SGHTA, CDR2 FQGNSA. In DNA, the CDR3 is TGTGCCAGCAGCTTCAGAGCCGGGACAGGGGTTGGCTACACCTTC. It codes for CASSFRAGTGVGYTF.

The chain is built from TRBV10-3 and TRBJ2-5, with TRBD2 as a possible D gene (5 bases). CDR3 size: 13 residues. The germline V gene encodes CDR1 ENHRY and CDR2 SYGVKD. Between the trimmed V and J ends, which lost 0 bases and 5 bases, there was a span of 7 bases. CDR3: CAISESGVETQYF. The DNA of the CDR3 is TGTGCCATCAGTGAGTCCGGGGTGGAGACCCAGTACTTC.

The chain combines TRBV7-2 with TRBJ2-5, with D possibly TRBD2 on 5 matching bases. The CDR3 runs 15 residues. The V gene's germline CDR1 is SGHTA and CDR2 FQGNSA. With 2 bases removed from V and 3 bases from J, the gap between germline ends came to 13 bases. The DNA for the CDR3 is TGTGCCAGCAGCTTAAACAATCCCGGGAAAGAGACCCAGTACTTC. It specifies CASSLNNPGKETQYF.

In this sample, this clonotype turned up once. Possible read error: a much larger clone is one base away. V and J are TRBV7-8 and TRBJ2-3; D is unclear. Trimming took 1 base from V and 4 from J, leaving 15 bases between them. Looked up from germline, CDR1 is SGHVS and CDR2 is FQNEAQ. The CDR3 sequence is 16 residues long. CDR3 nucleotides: TGTGCCAGCAGCTTAGTGGCGGAAGGTGGCGCAGATACGCAGTATTTT. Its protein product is CASSLVAEGGADTQYF.

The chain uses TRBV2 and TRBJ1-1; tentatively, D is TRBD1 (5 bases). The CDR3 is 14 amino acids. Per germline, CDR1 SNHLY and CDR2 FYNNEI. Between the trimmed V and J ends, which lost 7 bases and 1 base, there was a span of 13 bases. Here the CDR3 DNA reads TGTGCCAGCATGCCCAGGGAAGCGAACACTGAAGCTTTCTTT. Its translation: CASMPREANTEAFF.

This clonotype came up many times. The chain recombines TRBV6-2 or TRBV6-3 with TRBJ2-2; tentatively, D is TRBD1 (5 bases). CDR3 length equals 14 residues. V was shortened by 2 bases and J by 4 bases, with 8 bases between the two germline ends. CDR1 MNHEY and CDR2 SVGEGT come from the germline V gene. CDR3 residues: CASSYKGATGELFF. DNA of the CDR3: TGTGCCAGCAGTTACAAAGGGGCCACCGGGGAGCTGTTTTTT.

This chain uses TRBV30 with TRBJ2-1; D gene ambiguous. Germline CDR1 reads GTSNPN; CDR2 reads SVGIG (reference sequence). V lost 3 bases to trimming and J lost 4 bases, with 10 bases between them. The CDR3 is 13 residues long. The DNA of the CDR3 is TGTGCCTGGAGGGGCAGGAGATACAATGAGCAGTTCTTC. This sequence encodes CAWRGRRYNEQFF.

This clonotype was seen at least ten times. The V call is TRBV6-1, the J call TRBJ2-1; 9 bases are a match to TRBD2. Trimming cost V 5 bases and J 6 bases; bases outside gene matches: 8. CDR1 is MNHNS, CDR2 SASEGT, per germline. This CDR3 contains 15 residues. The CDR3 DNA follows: TGTGCCAGCAGTTACGAGGGACTAGCAAGCAATGAGCAGTTCTTC. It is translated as CASSYEGLASNEQFF.

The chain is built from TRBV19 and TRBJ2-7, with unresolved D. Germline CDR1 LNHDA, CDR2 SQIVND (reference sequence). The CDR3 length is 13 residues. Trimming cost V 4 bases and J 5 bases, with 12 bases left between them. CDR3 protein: CASSTGGFDEQYF. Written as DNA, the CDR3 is TGTGCCAGTAGTACTGGCGGCTTTGACGAGCAGTACTTC.

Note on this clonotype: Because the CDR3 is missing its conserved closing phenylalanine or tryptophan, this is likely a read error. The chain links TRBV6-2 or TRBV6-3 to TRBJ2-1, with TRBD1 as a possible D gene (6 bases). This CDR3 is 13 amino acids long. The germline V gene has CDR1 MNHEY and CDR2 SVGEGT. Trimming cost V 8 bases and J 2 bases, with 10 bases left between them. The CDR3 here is CASQRTAYNEQFS. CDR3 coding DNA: TGTGCCAGCCAGCGGACAGCCTACAATGAGCAGTTCTCC.

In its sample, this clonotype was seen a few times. The CDR3 reads CASRVRQGATEAFF. Written as DNA, the CDR3 is TGTGCCAGCAGGGTCCGACAGGGGGCCACTGAAGCTTTCTTT. The rearrangement links TRBV7-6 to TRBJ1-1; 10 nucleotides line up with TRBD1. CDR3 size: 14 residues. Losses at the gene ends were 6 bases for V and 4 bases for J; bases not matched to a gene: 5. Germline-derived CDR1 and CDR2 are SGHVS and FNYEAQ.

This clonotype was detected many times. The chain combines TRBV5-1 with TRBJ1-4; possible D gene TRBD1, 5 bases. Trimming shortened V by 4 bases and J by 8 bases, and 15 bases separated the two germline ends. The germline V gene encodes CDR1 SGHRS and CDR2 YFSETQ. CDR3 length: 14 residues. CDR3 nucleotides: TGCGCCAGCAGCACGACAGTGAATATGGAAAAACTGTTTTTT. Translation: CASSTTVNMEKLFF.

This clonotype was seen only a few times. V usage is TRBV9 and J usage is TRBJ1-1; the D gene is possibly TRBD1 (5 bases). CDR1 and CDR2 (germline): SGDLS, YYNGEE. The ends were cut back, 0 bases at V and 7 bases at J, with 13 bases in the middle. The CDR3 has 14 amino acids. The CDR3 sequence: CASSVVESGGEAFF. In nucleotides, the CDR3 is TGTGCCAGCAGCGTAGTGGAGTCCGGGGGTGAAGCTTTCTTT.

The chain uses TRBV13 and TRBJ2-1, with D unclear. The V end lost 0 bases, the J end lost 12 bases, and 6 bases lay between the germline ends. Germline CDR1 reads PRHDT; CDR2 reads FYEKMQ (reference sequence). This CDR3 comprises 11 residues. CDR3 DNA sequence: TGTGCCAGCAGCTTAGGACGGATGCAGTTCTTC. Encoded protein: CASSLGRMQFF.

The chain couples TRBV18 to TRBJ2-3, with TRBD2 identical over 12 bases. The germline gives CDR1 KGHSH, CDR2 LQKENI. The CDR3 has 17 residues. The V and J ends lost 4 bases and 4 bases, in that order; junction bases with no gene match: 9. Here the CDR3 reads CASSRNLAGGSPDTQYF. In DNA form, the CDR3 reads TGTGCCAGCTCACGCAATCTAGCGGGAGGGTCCCCAGATACGCAGTATTTT.

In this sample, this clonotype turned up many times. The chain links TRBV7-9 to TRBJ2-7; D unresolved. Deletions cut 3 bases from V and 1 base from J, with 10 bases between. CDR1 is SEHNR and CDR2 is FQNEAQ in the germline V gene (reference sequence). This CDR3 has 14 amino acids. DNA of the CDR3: TGTGCCAGCAGCTTCCAGGATATATCCTACGAGCAGTACTTC. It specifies CASSFQDISYEQYF. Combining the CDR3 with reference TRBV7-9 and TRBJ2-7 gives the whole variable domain DTGVSQNPRHKITKRGQNVTFRCDPISEHNRLYWYRQTLGQGPEFLTYFQNEAQLEKSRLLSDRFSAERPKGSFSTLEIQRTEQGDSAMYLCASSFQDISYEQYFGPGTRLTVT.

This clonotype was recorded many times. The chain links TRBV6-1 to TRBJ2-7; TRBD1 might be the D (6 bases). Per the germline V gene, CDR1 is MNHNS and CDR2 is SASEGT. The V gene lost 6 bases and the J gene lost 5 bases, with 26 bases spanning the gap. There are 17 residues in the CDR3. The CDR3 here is CASRRGQQLTLLDEQYF. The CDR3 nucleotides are TGTGCCAGCAGACGTGGACAGCAGTTAACTCTCCTGGACGAGCAGTACTTC.

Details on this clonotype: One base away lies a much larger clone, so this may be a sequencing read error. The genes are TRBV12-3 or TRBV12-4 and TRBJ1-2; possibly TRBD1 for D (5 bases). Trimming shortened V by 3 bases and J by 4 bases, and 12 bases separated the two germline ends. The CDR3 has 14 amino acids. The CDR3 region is CASSFPGTLYGYTF. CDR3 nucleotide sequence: TGTGCCAGCAGTTTCCCGGGGACGCTCTATGGCTACACCTTC.